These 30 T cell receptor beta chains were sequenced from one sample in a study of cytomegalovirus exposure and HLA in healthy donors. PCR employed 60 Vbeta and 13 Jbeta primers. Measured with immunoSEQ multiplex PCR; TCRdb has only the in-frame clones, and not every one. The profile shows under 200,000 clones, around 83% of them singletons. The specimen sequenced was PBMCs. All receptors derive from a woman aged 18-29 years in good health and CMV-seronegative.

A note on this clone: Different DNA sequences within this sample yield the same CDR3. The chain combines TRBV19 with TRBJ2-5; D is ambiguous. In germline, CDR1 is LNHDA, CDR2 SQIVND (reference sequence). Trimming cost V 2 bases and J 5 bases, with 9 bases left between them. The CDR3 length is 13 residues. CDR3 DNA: TGTGCCAGTAGTATAAGAGGCGGTGAGACCCAGTACTTC. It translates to CASSIRGGETQYF. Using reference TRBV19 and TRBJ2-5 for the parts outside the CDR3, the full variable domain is DGGITQSPKYLFRKEGQNVTLSCEQNLNHDAMYWYRQDPGQGLRLIYYSQIVNDFQKGDIAEGYSVSREKKESFPLTVTSAQKNPTAFYLCASSIRGGETQYFGPGTRLLVL.

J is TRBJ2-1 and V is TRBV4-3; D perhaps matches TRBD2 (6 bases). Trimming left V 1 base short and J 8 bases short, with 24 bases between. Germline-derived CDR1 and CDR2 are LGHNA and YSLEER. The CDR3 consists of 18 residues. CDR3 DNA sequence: TGCGCCAGCAGCCAAGGCCGAGTAACGGGCGGGATACTGGATGAGCAGTTCTTC. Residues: CASSQGRVTGGILDEQFF.

CDR3 region: CASSLLGAAREQYF. The CDR3, as DNA: TGTGCCAGCAGCTTATTGGGGGCCGCCCGCGAGCAGTACTTC. The rearrangement uses TRBV7-2 and TRBJ2-7; D perhaps matches TRBD1 (6 bases). This CDR3 region has 14 residues. Germline CDR1 SGHTA, CDR2 FQGNSA. Trimming removed 2 bases at V and 6 bases at J, with 14 bases between.

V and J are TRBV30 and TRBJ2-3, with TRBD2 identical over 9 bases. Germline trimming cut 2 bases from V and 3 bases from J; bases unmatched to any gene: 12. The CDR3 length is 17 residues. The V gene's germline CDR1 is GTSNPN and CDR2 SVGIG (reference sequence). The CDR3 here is CAWSTAGGPGLTDTQYF. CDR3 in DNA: TGTGCCTGGAGTACGGCGGGAGGGCCGGGTTTGACAGATACGCAGTATTTT. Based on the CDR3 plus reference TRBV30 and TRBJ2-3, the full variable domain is SQTIHQWPATLVQPVGSPLSLECTVEGTSNPNLYWYRQAAGRGLQLLFYSVGIGQISSEVPQNLSASRPQDRQFILSSKKLLLSDSGFYLCAWSTAGGPGLTDTQYFGPGTRLTVL.

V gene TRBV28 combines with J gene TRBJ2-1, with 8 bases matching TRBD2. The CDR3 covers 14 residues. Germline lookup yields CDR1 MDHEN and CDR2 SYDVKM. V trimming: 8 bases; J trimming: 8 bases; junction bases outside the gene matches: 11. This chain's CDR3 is CASLAGLEIDEQFF. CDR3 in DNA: TGTGCCAGCCTCGCGGGACTAGAAATCGATGAGCAGTTCTTC.

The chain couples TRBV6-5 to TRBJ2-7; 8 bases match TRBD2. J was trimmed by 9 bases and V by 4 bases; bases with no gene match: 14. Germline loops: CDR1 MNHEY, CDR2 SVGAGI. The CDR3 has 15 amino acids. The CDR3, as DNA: TGTGCCAGCAGTTTCCTTCGGGGGACTAGTGGGGTGCAGTACTTC. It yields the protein CASSFLRGTSGVQYF.

The CDR3 here is CASSIGQGLVSTDTQYF. CDR3 sequence (DNA): TGTGCCAGCAGCATAGGACAGGGGTTGGTTAGCACAGATACGCAGTATTTT. The chain employs TRBV7-6 and TRBJ2-3; TRBD1 matches at 9 bases. Trimming took 5 bases from V and 0 from J; bases not matched to a gene: 9. CDR1 is SGHVS and CDR2 is FNYEAQ in the germline V gene. This CDR3 is built from 17 residues.

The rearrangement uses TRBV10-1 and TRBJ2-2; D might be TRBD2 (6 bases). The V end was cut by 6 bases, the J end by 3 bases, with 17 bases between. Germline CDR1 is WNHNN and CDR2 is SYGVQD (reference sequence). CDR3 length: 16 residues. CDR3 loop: CASRRLGLNYTGELFF. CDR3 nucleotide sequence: TGCGCCAGCAGAAGATTGGGACTTAACTACACCGGGGAGCTGTTTTTT.

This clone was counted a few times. CDR3 region: CASSRRGVGNEKLFF. In nucleotides, the CDR3 is TGCGCCAGCAGCCGAAGGGGCGTTGGTAATGAAAAACTGTTTTTT. The V call is TRBV5-1, the J call TRBJ1-4; tentative D call: TRBD1 (5 bases). CDR3 size: 15 residues. Germline assignment: CDR1 SGHRS and CDR2 YFSETQ. Deletions cut 4 bases from V and 4 bases from J, with 14 bases between.

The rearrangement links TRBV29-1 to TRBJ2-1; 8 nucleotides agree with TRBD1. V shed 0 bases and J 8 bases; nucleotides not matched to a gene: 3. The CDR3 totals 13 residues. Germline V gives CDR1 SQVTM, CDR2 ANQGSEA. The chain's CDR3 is CSVEDPDRDEQFF. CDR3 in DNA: TGCAGCGTTGAAGATCCGGACAGGGATGAGCAGTTCTTC.

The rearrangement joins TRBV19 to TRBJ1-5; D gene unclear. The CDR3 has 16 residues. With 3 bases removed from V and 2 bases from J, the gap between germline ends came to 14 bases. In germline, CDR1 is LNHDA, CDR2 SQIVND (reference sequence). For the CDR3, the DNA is TGTGCCAGTAGTATGGATGGGCAGGTCCGCAATCAGCCCCAGCATTTT. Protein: CASSMDGQVRNQPQHF.

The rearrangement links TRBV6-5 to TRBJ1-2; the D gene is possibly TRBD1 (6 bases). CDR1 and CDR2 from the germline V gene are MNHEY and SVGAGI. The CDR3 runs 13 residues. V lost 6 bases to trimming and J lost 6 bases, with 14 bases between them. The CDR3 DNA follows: TGTGCCAGCAGCCAGGACAGAGAAGATGGCTACACCTTC. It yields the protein CASSQDREDGYTF.

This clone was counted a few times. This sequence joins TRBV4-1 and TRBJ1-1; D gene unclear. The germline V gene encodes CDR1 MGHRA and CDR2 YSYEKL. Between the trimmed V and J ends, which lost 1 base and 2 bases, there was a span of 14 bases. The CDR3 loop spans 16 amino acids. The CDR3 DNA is TGCGCCAGCAGCCAAGGGTTAGCGCGGGGTAACACTGAAGCTTTCTTT. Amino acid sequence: CASSQGLARGNTEAFF.

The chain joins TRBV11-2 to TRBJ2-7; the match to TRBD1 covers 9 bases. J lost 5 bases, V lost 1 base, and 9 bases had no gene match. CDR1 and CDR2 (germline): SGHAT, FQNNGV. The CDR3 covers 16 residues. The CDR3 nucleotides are TGTGCCAGCAGCTTAGTGGGACAGGGACTGGGGAACGAGCAGTACGTC. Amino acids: CASSLVGQGLGNEQYV.

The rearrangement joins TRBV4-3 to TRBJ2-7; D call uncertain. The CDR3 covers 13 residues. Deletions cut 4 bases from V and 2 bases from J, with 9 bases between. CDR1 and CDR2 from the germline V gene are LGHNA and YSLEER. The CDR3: CASSPDGPYEQYF. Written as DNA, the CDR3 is TGCGCCAGCAGCCCCGATGGGCCCTACGAGCAGTACTTC.

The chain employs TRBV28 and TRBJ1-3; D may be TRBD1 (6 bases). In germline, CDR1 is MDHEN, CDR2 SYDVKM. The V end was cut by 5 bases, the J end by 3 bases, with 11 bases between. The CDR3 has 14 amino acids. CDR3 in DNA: TGTGCCAGCAGTCTCAGAGGGGGTGGAAACACCATATATTTT. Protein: CASSLRGGGNTIYF. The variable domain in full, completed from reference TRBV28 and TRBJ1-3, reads DVKVTQSSRYLVKRTGEKVFLECVQDMDHENMFWYRQDPGLGLRLIYFSYDVKMKEKGDIPEGYSVSREKKERFSLILESASTNQTSMYLCASSLRGGGNTIYFGEGSWLTVV.

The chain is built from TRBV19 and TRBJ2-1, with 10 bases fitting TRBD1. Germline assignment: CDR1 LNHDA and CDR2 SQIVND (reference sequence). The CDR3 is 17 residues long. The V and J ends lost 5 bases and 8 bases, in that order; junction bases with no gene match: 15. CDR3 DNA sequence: TGTGCCAGTAGTTTTCTCCAAGGGGGACAGGGGCGGGATGAGCAGTTCTTC. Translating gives CASSFLQGGQGRDEQFF.

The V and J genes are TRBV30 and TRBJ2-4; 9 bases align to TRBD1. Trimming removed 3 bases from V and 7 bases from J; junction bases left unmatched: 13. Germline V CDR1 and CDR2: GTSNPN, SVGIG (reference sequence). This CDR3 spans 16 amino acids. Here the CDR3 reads CAWSLAGTGRRNIQYF. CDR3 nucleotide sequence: TGTGCCTGGAGCTTGGCTGGGACAGGGAGGCGGAACATTCAGTACTTC.

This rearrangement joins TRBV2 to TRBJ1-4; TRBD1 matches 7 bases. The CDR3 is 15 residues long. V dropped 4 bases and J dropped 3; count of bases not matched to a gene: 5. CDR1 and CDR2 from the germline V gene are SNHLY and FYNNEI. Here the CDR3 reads CASSVGGPPNEKLFF. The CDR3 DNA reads TGTGCCAGCAGTGTAGGGGGCCCCCCTAATGAAAAACTGTTTTTT.

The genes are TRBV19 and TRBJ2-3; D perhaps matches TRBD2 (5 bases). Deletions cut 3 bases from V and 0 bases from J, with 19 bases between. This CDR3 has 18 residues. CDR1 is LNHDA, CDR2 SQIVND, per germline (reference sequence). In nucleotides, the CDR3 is TGTGCCAGTAGTATTAGTGAGGGAGCGCCCACTAGCACAGATACGCAGTATTTT. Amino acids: CASSISEGAPTSTDTQYF. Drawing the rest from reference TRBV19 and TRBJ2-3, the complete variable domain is DGGITQSPKYLFRKEGQNVTLSCEQNLNHDAMYWYRQDPGQGLRLIYYSQIVNDFQKGDIAEGYSVSREKKESFPLTVTSAQKNPTAFYLCASSISEGAPTSTDTQYFGPGTRLTVL.

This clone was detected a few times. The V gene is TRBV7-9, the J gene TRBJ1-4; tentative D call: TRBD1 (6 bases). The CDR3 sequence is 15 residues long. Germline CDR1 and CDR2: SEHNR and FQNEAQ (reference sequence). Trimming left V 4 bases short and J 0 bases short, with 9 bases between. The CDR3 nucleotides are TGTGCCAGCAGCTGGACAGTTCCAACTAATGAAAAACTGTTTTTT. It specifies CASSWTVPTNEKLFF. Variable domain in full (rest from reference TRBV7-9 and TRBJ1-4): DTGVSQNPRHKITKRGQNVTFRCDPISEHNRLYWYRQTLGQGPEFLTYFQNEAQLEKSRLLSDRFSAERPKGSFSTLEIQRTEQGDSAMYLCASSWTVPTNEKLFFGSGTQLSVL.

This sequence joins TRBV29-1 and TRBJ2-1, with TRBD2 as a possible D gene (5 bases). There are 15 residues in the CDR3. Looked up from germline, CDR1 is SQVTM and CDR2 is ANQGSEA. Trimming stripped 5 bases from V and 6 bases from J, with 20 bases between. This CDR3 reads CSVPLFRTEFNEQFF. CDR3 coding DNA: TGCAGCGTTCCTCTCTTCCGGACTGAATTCAATGAGCAGTTCTTC.

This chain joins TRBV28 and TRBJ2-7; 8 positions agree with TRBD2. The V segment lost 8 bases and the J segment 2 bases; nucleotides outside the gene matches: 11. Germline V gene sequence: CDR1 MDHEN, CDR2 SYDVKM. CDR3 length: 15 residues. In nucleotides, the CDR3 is TGTGCCAGCGCCTCCGCCGGGAGGGGCACCTACGAGCAGTACTTC. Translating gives CASASAGRGTYEQYF.

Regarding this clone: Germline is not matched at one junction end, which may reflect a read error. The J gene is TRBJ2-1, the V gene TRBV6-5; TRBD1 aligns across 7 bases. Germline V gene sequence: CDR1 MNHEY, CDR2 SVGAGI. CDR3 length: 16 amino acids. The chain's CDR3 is CASSNSAGGIYNEQFF. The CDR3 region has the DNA TGTGCCAGCAGTAACTCAGCAGGGGGAATCTACAATGAGCAGTTCTTC.

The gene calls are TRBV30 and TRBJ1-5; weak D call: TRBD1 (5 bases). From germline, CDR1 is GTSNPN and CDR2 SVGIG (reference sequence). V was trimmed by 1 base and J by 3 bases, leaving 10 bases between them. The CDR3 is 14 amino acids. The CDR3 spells CAWSAQTDNQPQHF. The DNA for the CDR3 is TGTGCCTGGAGTGCCCAGACAGACAATCAGCCCCAGCATTTT.

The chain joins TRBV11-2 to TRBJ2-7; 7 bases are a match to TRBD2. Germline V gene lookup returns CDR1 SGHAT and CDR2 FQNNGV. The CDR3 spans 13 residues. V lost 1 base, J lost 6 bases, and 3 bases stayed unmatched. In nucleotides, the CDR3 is TGTGCCAGCAGCTTAGGTGGGGAGGGCGAGCAGTACTTC. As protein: CASSLGGEGEQYF.

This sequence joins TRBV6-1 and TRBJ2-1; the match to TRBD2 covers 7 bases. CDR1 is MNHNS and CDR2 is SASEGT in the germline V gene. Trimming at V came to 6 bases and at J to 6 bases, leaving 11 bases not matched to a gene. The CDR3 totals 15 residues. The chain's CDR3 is CASRGLAGRFNEQFF. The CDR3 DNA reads TGTGCCAGCAGGGGCCTGGCCGGGAGGTTCAATGAGCAGTTCTTC.

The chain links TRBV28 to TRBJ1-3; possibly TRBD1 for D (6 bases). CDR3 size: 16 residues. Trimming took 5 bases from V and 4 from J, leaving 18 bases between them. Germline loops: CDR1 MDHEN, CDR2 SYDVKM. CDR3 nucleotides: TGTGCCAGCAGTCCCTCCCCGGGGGGCGACGGAAACACCATATATTTT. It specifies CASSPSPGGDGNTIYF.

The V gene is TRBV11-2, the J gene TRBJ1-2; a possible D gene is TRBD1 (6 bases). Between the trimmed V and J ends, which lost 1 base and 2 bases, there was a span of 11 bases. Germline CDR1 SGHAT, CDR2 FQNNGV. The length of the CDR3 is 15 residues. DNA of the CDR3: TGTGCCAGCAGCTTAGTCCAGGGGTGGAACTATGGCTACACCTTC. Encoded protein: CASSLVQGWNYGYTF.

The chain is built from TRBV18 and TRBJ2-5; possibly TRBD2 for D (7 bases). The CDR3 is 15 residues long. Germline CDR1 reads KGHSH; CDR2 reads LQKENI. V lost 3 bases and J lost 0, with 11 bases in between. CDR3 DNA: TGTGCCAGCTCACCGGGGGCGGGGGACCAAGAGACCCAGTACTTC. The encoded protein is CASSPGAGDQETQYF.